Presented here are 21 T cell receptor beta chains from one specimen sequenced in a study of shared clonotypes between healthy human individuals. Sequencing was performed with immunoSEQ multiplex PCR; in TCRdb, only in-frame clones are kept and a portion is missing. This table has about 2 million clones, approximately 94% appearing once. Naive CD8 cells, CD45RO-negative and positively selected for CCR7, excluded terminally differentiated effector memory CD45RA+ cells. Sequencing input: naive CD8+ T cells sorted from blood. The receptors here all came from a man aged 18 to 29 in good health.

To note about this clone: In the same sample, other DNA sequences code for this CDR3. The CDR3 loop is CASSVGWGTNEKLFF. Here the CDR3 DNA reads TGTGCCAGCAGCGTTGGTTGGGGGACTAATGAAAAACTGTTTTTT. This chain connects TRBV9 to TRBJ1-4; D possibly corresponds to TRBD1 (5 bases). Trimming stripped 2 bases from V and 2 bases from J, with 10 bases between. The germline V gene encodes CDR1 SGDLS and CDR2 YYNGEE. The CDR3 contains 15 residues.

The rearrangement joins TRBV4-1 to TRBJ1-1; TRBD1 matches at 8 bases. The V segment lost 3 bases and the J segment 4 bases; nucleotides outside the gene matches: 4. From germline, CDR1 is MGHRA and CDR2 YSYEKL. The CDR3 contains 14 residues. Here the CDR3 DNA reads TGCGCCAGCAGCCATTCAGACAGGGGCACTGAAGCTTTCTTT. Its translation: CASSHSDRGTEAFF.

CDR3 nucleotides: TGTGCCAGCAGCTGGATCGCGAACTACGAGCAGTACTTC. Protein sequence: CASSWIANYEQYF. The V gene is TRBV5-5, the J gene TRBJ2-7; D uncertain. The V gene lost 3 bases and the J gene lost 3 bases, with 10 bases spanning the gap. CDR1 and CDR2 (germline): SGHKS, YYEKEE (reference sequence). The CDR3 extends over 13 amino acids.

J is TRBJ2-5 and V is TRBV25-1; TRBD2 matches 9 bases. V was pared by 2 bases and J by 1 base, with 5 bases of the junction left unmatched. The CDR3 spans 16 residues. Germline V gene sequence: CDR1 MGHDK, CDR2 SYGVNS. The DNA for the CDR3 is TGTGCCAGCAGTGAAGGCGGCGGGAGGGCCCAAGAGACCCAGTACTTC. Encoded protein: CASSEGGGRAQETQYF.

The rearrangement uses TRBV5-1 and TRBJ2-3, with D perhaps TRBD1 (6 bases). The V gene's germline CDR1 is SGHRS and CDR2 YFSETQ. The CDR3 sequence is 17 residues long. V was pared by 1 base and J by 1 base, with 16 bases between. In nucleotides, the CDR3 is TGCGCCAGCAGCTTGCCGCCAGGGGCATGGGGCACAGATACGCAGTATTTT. This codes for CASSLPPGAWGTDTQYF.

This clone was recorded once. V gene TRBV27 combines with J gene TRBJ1-1; D is perhaps TRBD1 (5 bases). CDR1 and CDR2 (germline): MNHEY, SMNVEV (reference sequence). Trimming took 4 bases from V and 1 from J, leaving 10 bases between them. The CDR3 spans 14 residues. CDR3 protein: CASSYGGTNTEAFF. CDR3 bases: TGTGCCAGCAGTTACGGGGGGACGAACACTGAAGCTTTCTTT.

This chain uses TRBV19 with TRBJ2-7; D is uncertain. V lost 1 base, J lost 6 bases, and 7 bases lay in between. The length of the CDR3 is 12 residues. Germline V gene data show CDR1 as LNHDA and CDR2 as SQIVND (reference sequence). The CDR3 DNA is TGTGCCAGTAGTATAGTGCTGGGCGAGCAGTACTTC. Protein product: CASSIVLGEQYF.

This sequence joins TRBV13 and TRBJ1-3; no clear D gene. This CDR3 has 13 amino acids. Trimming stripped 1 base from V and 6 bases from J, with 7 bases between. Per germline, CDR1 PRHDT and CDR2 FYEKMQ (reference sequence). The CDR3 protein is CASSLVAANTIYF. CDR3 coding DNA: TGTGCCAGCAGCTTAGTCGCGGCAAACACCATATATTTT.

This rearrangement joins TRBV7-3 to TRBJ2-7, with D tentatively TRBD2 (6 bases). Germline V lookup: CDR1 SGHTA, CDR2 FQGTGA. Trimming took off 2 bases at V and 7 bases at J, with 6 bases between the two ends. The CDR3 has 11 residues. The CDR3 is CASSLGREQYF. Written as DNA, the CDR3 is TGTGCCAGCAGCTTAGGGAGGGAGCAGTACTTC.

In the case of this clone: This CDR3 is also generated by other DNA sequences in the sample. The J gene is TRBJ1-1, the V gene TRBV9; D gene ambiguous. The CDR3 runs to 13 residues. CDR1 and CDR2 (germline): SGDLS, YYNGEE. Trimming stripped 3 bases from V and 5 bases from J, with 11 bases between. The CDR3 nucleotides read TGTGCCAGCAGCGCGGGCGGTAGTACTGAAGCTTTCTTT. Its translation: CASSAGGSTEAFF.

The chain has TRBV5-1 and TRBJ1-1, with a tentative D call TRBD1 (6 bases). Germline lookup yields CDR1 SGHRS and CDR2 YFSETQ. Trimming removed 1 base from V and 4 bases from J, with 17 bases in between. This CDR3 has 16 amino acids. Here the CDR3 reads CASSLLGSGGSTEAFF. CDR3 nucleotides: TGCGCCAGCAGCTTGTTAGGGTCCGGGGGCTCCACTGAAGCTTTCTTT. Variable domain in full (rest from reference TRBV5-1 and TRBJ1-1): KAGVTQTPRYLIKTRGQQVTLSCSPISGHRSVSWYQQTPGQGLQFLFEYFSETQRNKGNFPGRFSGRQFSNSRSEMNVSTLELGDSALYLCASSLLGSGGSTEAFFGQGTRLTVV.

V and J are TRBV7-9 and TRBJ1-1; D possibly corresponds to TRBD1 (5 bases). V was cut by 5 bases and J by 1 base, with 23 bases left in between. CDR1 and CDR2 from the germline V gene are SEHNR and FQNEAQ (reference sequence). The CDR3 is 18 amino acids. In DNA form, the CDR3 reads TGTGCCAGCAGCCCCCTAGCGTGGGCGGGGCTGGAGAACACTGAAGCTTTCTTT. It specifies CASSPLAWAGLENTEAFF.

The chain is built from TRBV28 and TRBJ2-7; a weak D match, TRBD2 (5 bases). The CDR3 totals 13 residues. Trimming shortened V by 6 bases and J by 3 bases, and 12 bases separated the two germline ends. The germline V gene has CDR1 MDHEN and CDR2 SYDVKM. The CDR3 bases are TGTGCCAGCAGCTCGCGGGTCGGCTACGAGCAGTACTTC. Protein sequence: CASSSRVGYEQYF.

The chain employs TRBV27 and TRBJ2-1; 11 bases match TRBD2. The junction had 11 bases not matched to a gene; V was cut back by 4 bases and J by 9 bases. The germline CDR1 and CDR2 sequences are MNHEY and SMNVEV (reference sequence). This CDR3 has 16 residues. CDR3 nucleotide sequence: TGTGCCAGCAGTTCCTTAGTAGCGGGGGGGCCGGGTGAGCAGTTCTTC. Translated: CASSSLVAGGPGEQFF.

The V call is TRBV19, the J call TRBJ1-5, with D unclear. Germline CDR1 LNHDA, CDR2 SQIVND (reference sequence). The V end was cut by 0 bases, the J end by 7 bases, with 16 bases between. The CDR3 is made up of 16 amino acids. Written as DNA, the CDR3 is TGTGCCAGTAGTATAGATGAGGACCCCAATGGCCAGCCCCAGCATTTT. This sequence encodes CASSIDEDPNGQPQHF.

Of note for this clone: This specimen includes other DNA sequences encoding the same CDR3. The gene calls are TRBV5-1 and TRBJ1-1, with TRBD1 identical over 8 bases. Germline trimming cut 1 base from V and 4 bases from J; bases unmatched to any gene: 0. The CDR3 totals 13 residues. Germline V CDR1 and CDR2: SGHRS, YFSETQ. CDR3 sequence: CASSLTGGTEAFF. The CDR3 nucleotides are TGCGCCAGCAGCTTGACAGGGGGCACTGAAGCTTTCTTT.

The V gene is TRBV29-1, the J gene TRBJ1-1; D uncertain. The CDR3 is made up of 12 amino acids. V dropped 4 bases and J dropped 4 bases, with 10 bases sitting between them. Germline V gene lookup returns CDR1 SQVTM and CDR2 ANQGSEA. The CDR3 sequence: CSVAAVSTEAFF. CDR3 DNA sequence: TGCAGCGTTGCCGCGGTGAGCACTGAAGCTTTCTTT.

The CDR3 region is CASSSDREGNQPQHF. CDR3 sequence (DNA): TGTGCCAGCAGTTCCGACAGGGAAGGCAATCAGCCCCAGCATTTT. The V call is TRBV28, the J call TRBJ1-5; the match to TRBD1 covers 7 bases. The germline V gene has CDR1 MDHEN and CDR2 SYDVKM. The CDR3 has 15 residues. V was pared by 4 bases and J by 2 bases, with 5 bases of the junction left unmatched.

The rearrangement joins TRBV11-2 to TRBJ2-5, with TRBD2 identical over 13 bases. The CDR3 loop spans 15 amino acids. Germline V gene sequence: CDR1 SGHAT, CDR2 FQNNGV. V was clipped by 3 bases and J by 5 bases; unmatched bases: 3. This chain's CDR3 is CASSFGTSGIETQYF. Written as DNA, the CDR3 is TGTGCCAGCAGCTTTGGGACTAGCGGGATCGAGACCCAGTACTTC.

CDR3 in amino acids: CASSLSSGLTSHTQYF. The CDR3 DNA is TGTGCCAGCAGTTTGTCAAGCGGGTTAACATCCCATACGCAGTATTTT. The chain links TRBV27 to TRBJ2-3; the D gene is possibly TRBD2 (6 bases). CDR3 size: 16 residues. Per the germline V gene, CDR1 is MNHEY and CDR2 is SMNVEV (reference sequence). Trimming stripped 3 bases from V and 7 bases from J, with 20 bases between.

The chain joins TRBV4-3 to TRBJ1-3, with D possibly being TRBD1 (5 bases). This CDR3 spans 16 amino acids. V was pared by 0 bases and J by 0 bases, with 9 bases between. The germline CDR1 and CDR2 sequences are LGHNA and YSLEER. Here the CDR3 DNA reads TGCGCCAGCAGCCAAGAGCCAGGGAACTCTGGAAACACCATATATTTT. Protein sequence: CASSQEPGNSGNTIYF.